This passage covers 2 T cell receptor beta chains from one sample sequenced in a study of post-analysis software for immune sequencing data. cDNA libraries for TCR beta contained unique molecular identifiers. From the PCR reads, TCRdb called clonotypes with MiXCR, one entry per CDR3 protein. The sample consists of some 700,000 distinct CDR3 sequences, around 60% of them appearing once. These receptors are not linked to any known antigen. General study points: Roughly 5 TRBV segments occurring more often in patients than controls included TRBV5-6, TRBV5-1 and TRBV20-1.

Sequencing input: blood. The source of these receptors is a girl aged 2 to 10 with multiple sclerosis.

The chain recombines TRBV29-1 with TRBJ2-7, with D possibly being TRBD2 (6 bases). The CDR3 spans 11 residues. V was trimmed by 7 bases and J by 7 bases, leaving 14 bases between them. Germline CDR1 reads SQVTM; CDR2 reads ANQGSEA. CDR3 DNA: TGCAGCGGGGGACTCGGGATTGAGCAGTACTTC. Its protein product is CSGGLGIEQYF.

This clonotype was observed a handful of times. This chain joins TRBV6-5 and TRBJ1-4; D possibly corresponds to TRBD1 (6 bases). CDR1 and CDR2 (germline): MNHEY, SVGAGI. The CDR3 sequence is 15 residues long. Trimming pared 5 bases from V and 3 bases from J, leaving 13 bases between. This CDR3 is CASSPLWGPNEKLFF. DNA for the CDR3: TGTGCCAGCAGTCCCTTGTGGGGGCCTAATGAAAAACTGTTTTTT.